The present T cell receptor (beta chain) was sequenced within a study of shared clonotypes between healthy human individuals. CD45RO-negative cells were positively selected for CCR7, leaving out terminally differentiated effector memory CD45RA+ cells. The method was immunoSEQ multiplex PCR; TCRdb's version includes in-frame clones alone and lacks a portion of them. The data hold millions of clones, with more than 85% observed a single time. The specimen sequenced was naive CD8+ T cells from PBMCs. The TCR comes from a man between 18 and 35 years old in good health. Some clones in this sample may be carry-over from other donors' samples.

DNA for the CDR3: TGTGCCAGCAGTTACGAGGGGAGCTCCTACAATGAGCAGTTCTTC. Its protein product is CASSYEGSSYNEQFF. V gene TRBV28 combines with J gene TRBJ2-1; tentatively, D is TRBD1 or TRBD2 (5 bases each). CDR3 size: 15 residues. The ends were cut back, 4 bases at V and 0 bases at J, with 10 bases in the middle. Looked up from germline, CDR1 is MDHEN and CDR2 is SYDVKM.